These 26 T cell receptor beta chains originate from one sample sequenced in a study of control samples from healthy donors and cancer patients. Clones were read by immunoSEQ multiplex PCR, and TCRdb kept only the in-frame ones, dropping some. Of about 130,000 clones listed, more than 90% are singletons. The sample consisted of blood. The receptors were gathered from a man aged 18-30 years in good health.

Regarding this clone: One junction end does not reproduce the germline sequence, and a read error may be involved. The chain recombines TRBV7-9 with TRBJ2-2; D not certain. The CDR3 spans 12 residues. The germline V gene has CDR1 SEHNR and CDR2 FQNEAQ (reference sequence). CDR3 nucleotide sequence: TGTGCCAGCAGCTTTTACACAGGGGAGCTGTTTTTT. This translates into CASSFYTGELFF.

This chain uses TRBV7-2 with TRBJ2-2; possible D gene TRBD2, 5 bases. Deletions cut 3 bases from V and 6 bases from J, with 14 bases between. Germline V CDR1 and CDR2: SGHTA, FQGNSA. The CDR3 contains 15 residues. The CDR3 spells CASSFLATGAGELFF. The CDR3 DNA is TGTGCCAGCAGCTTTTTAGCGACCGGCGCCGGGGAGCTGTTTTTT.

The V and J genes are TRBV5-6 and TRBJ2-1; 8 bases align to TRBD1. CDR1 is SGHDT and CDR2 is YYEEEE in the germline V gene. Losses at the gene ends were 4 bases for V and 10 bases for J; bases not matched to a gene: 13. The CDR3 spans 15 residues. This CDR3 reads CASSLVGTGDREQFF. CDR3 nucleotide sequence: TGTGCCAGCAGCCTCGTTGGGACAGGTGACAGAGAGCAGTTCTTC. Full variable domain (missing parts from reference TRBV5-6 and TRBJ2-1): DAGVTQSPTHLIKTRGQQVTLRCSPKSGHDTVSWYQQALGQGPQFIFQYYEEEERQRGNFPDRFSGHQFPNYSSELNVNALLLGDSALYLCASSLVGTGDREQFFGPGTRLTVL.

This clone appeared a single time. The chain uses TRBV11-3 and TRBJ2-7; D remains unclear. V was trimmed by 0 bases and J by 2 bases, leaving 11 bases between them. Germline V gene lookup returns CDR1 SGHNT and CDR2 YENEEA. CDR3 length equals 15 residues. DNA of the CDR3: TGTGCCAGCAGCTTAGACTACAGCCGCCCCTACGAGCAGTACTTC. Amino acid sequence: CASSLDYSRPYEQYF.

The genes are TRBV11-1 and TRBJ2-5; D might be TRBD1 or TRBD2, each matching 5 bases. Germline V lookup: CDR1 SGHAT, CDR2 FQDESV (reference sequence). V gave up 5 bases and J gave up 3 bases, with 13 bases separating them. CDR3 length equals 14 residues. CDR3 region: CASSQGRGEETQYF. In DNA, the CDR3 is TGTGCCAGCAGCCAAGGTCGGGGCGAAGAGACCCAGTACTTC.

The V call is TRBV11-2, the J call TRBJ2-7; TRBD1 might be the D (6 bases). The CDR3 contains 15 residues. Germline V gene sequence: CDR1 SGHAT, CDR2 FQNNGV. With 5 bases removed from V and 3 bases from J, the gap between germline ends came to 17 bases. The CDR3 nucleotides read TGTGCCAGCAGCCCCGGCAGGGGCCAATACTACGAGCAGTACTTC. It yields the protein CASSPGRGQYYEQYF.

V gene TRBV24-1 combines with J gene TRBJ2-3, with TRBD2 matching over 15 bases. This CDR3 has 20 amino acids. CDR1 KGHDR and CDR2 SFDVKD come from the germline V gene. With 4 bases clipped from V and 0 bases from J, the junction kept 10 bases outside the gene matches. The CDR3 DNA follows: TGTGCCACCAGTGAGGGTAGGACTAGCGGGGGGGAGTTTAGCACAGATACGCAGTATTTT. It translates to CATSEGRTSGGEFSTDTQYF.

CDR3 sequence (DNA): TGTGCCAGCAGCGCCGGACTAGCAACGAAGGATACGCAGTATTTT. Encoded protein: CASSAGLATKDTQYF. The V gene is TRBV9, the J gene TRBJ2-3, with 8 nucleotides matching TRBD2. J gave up 6 bases and V 3 bases, and 9 bases lay outside the gene matches. Germline V CDR1 and CDR2: SGDLS, YYNGEE. The length of the CDR3 is 15 residues. Supplemented by reference TRBV9 and TRBJ2-3, the full variable domain reads DSGVTQTPKHLITATGQRVTLRCSPRSGDLSVYWYQQSLDQGLQFLIQYYNGEERAKGNILERFSAQQFPDLHSELNLSSLELGDSALYFCASSAGLATKDTQYFGPGTRLTVL.

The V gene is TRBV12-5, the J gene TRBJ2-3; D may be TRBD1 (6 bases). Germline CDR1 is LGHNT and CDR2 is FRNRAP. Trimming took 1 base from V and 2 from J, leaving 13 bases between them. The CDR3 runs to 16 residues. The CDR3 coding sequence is TGTGCTAGTGGTTTGGCCGACAGGACATACACAGATACGCAGTATTTT. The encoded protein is CASGLADRTYTDTQYF.

CDR3 in amino acids: CASSVVSGGNYGYTF. CDR3 nucleotide sequence: TGTGCCAGCAGCGTCGTAAGTGGGGGGAACTATGGCTACACCTTC. The V and J genes are TRBV9 and TRBJ1-2; perhaps TRBD1 as D (5 bases). CDR1 is SGDLS, CDR2 YYNGEE, per germline. Trimming took 2 bases from V and 2 from J, leaving 13 bases between them. The CDR3 has 15 residues.

CDR3 nucleotide sequence: TGTGCCAGCAGCCAAGCGGGACAGGGGGTTTCGCCCCAGCATTTT. As protein: CASSQAGQGVSPQHF. The chain employs TRBV3-1 (or the pseudogene TRBV3-2) and TRBJ1-5; 11 positions match TRBD1. Unmatched junction bases numbered 5, after V lost 1 base and J lost 9 bases. This CDR3 contains 15 residues. Germline CDR1 is LGHDT and CDR2 is YNNKEL (reference sequence).

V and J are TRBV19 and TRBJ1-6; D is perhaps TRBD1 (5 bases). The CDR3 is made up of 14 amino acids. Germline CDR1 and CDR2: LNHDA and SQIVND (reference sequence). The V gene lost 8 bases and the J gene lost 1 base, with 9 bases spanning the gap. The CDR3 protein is CASGGVSYNSPLHF. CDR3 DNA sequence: TGTGCCAGTGGGGGGGTATCCTATAATTCACCCCTCCACTTT.

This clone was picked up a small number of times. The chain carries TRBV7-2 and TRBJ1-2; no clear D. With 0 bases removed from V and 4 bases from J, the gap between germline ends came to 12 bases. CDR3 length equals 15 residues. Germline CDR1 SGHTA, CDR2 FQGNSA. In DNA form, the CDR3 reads TGTGCCAGCAGCTTAGCGTCGGGAGCCGGCTATGGCTACACCTTC. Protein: CASSLASGAGYGYTF. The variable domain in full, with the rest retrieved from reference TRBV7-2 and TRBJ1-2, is GAGVSQSPSNKVTEKGKDVELRCDPISGHTALYWYRQSLGQGLEFLIYFQGNSAPDKSGLPSDRFSAERTGGSVSTLTIQRTQQEDSAVYLCASSLASGAGYGYTFGSGTRLTVV.

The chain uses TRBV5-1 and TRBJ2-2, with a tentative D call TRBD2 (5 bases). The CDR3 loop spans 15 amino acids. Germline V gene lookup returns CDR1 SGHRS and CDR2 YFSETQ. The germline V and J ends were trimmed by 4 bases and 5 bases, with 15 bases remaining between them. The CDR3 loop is CASSPAGSGTGELFF. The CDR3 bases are TGCGCCAGCAGCCCTGCGGGCTCCGGGACCGGGGAGCTGTTTTTT.

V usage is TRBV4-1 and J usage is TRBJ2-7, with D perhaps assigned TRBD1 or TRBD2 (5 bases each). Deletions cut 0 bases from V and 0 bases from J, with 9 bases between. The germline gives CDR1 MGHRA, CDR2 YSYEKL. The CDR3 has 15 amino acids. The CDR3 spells CASSQDRGSSYEQYF. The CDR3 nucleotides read TGCGCCAGCAGCCAAGATCGGGGCAGCTCCTACGAGCAGTACTTC.

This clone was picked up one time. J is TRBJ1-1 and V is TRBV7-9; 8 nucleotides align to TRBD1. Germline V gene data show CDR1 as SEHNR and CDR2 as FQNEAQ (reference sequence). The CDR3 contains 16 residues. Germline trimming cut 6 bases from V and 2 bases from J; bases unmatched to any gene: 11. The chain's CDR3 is CASRSNDRGRNTEAFF. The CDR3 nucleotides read TGTGCCAGCAGATCTAATGACAGGGGACGTAACACTGAAGCTTTCTTT.

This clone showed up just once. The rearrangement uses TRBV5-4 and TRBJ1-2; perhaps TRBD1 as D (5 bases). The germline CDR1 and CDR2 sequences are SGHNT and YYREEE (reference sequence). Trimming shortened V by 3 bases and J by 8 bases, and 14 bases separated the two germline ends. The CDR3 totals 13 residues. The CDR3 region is CASSSGRQSGYTF. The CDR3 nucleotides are TGTGCCAGCAGCTCGGGGCGCCAAAGCGGCTACACCTTC.

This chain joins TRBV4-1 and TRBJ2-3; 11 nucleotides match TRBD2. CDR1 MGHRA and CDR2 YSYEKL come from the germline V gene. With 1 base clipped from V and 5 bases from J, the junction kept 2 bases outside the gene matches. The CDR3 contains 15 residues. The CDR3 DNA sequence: TGCGCCAGCAGCCAAGCAGGGACTAGCGGAGATACGCAGTATTTT. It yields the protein CASSQAGTSGDTQYF.

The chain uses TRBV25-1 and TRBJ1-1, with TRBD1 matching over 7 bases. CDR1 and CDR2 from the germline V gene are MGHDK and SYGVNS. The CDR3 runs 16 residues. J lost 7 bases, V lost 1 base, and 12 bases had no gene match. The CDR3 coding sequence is TGTGCCAGCAGTGAATCAAAGGGTATTAGGGGGCTTGAAGCTTTCTTT. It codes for CASSESKGIRGLEAFF. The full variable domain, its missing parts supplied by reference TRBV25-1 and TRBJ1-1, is EADIYQTPRYLVIGTGKKITLECSQTMGHDKMYWYQQDPGMELHLIHYSYGVNSTEKGDLSSESTVSRIRTEHFPLTLESARPSHTSQYLCASSESKGIRGLEAFFGQGTRLTVV.

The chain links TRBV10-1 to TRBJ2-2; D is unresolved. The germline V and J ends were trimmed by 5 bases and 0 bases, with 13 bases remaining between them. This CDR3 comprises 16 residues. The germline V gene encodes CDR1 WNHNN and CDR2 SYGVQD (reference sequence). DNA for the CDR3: TGCGCCAGCAGTAGGCACCAGGTTACGAACACCGGGGAGCTGTTTTTT. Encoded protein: CASSRHQVTNTGELFF.

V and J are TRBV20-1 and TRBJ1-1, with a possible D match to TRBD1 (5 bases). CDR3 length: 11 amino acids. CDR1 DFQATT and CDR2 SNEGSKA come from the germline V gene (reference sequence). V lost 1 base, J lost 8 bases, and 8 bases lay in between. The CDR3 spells CSARGQGEAFF. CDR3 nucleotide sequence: TGCAGTGCTAGAGGTCAGGGAGAAGCTTTCTTT.

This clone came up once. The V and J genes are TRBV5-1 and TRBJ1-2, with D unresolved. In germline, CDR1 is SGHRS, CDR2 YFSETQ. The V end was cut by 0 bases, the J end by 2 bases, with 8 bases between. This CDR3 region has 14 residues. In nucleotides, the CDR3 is TGCGCCAGCAGCTTGGAAGGTTTGAACTATGGCTACACCTTC. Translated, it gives CASSLEGLNYGYTF.

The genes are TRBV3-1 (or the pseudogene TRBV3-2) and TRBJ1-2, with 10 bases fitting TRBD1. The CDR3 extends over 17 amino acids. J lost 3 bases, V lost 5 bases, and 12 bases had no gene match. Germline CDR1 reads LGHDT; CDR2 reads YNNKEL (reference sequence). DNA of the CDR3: TGTGCCAGCAGCTATCTAAGAGGAGGACAGGGGGACTATGGCTACACCTTC. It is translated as CASSYLRGGQGDYGYTF.

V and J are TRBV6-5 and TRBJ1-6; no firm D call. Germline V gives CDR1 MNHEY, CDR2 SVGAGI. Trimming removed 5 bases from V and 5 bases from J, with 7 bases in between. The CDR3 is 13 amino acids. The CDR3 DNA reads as TGTGCCAGCAGTCGACAACATAATTCACCCCTCCACTTT. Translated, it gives CASSRQHNSPLHF.

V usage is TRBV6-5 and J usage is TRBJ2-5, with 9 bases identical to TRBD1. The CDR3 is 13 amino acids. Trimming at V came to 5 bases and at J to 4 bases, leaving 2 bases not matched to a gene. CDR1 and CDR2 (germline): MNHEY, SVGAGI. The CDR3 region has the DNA TGTGCCAGCAGTCCGGACAGGGGAGAGACCCAGTACTTC. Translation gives CASSPDRGETQYF.

The CDR3: CASSLGLSSYNEQFF. In DNA form, the CDR3 reads TGTGCCAGCAGCTTGGGACTAAGCTCCTACAATGAGCAGTTCTTC. The chain combines TRBV5-5 with TRBJ2-1; D might be TRBD2 (5 bases). The CDR3 has 15 residues. Per the germline V gene, CDR1 is SGHKS and CDR2 is YYEKEE (reference sequence). V lost 0 bases to trimming and J lost 0 bases, with 7 bases between them.